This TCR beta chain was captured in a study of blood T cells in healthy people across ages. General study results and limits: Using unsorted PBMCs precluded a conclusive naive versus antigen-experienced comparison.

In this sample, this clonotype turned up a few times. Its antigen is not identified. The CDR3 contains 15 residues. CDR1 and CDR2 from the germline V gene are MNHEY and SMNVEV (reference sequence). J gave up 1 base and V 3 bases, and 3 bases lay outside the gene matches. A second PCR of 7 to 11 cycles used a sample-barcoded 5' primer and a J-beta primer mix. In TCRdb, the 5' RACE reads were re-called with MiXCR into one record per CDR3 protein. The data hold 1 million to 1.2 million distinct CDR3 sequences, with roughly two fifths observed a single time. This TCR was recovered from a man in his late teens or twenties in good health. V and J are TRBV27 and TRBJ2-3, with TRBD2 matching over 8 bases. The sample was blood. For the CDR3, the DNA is TGTGCCAGCAGTTTTCGGACTAGCCGCACAGATACGCAGTATTTT. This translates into CASSFRTSRTDTQYF.